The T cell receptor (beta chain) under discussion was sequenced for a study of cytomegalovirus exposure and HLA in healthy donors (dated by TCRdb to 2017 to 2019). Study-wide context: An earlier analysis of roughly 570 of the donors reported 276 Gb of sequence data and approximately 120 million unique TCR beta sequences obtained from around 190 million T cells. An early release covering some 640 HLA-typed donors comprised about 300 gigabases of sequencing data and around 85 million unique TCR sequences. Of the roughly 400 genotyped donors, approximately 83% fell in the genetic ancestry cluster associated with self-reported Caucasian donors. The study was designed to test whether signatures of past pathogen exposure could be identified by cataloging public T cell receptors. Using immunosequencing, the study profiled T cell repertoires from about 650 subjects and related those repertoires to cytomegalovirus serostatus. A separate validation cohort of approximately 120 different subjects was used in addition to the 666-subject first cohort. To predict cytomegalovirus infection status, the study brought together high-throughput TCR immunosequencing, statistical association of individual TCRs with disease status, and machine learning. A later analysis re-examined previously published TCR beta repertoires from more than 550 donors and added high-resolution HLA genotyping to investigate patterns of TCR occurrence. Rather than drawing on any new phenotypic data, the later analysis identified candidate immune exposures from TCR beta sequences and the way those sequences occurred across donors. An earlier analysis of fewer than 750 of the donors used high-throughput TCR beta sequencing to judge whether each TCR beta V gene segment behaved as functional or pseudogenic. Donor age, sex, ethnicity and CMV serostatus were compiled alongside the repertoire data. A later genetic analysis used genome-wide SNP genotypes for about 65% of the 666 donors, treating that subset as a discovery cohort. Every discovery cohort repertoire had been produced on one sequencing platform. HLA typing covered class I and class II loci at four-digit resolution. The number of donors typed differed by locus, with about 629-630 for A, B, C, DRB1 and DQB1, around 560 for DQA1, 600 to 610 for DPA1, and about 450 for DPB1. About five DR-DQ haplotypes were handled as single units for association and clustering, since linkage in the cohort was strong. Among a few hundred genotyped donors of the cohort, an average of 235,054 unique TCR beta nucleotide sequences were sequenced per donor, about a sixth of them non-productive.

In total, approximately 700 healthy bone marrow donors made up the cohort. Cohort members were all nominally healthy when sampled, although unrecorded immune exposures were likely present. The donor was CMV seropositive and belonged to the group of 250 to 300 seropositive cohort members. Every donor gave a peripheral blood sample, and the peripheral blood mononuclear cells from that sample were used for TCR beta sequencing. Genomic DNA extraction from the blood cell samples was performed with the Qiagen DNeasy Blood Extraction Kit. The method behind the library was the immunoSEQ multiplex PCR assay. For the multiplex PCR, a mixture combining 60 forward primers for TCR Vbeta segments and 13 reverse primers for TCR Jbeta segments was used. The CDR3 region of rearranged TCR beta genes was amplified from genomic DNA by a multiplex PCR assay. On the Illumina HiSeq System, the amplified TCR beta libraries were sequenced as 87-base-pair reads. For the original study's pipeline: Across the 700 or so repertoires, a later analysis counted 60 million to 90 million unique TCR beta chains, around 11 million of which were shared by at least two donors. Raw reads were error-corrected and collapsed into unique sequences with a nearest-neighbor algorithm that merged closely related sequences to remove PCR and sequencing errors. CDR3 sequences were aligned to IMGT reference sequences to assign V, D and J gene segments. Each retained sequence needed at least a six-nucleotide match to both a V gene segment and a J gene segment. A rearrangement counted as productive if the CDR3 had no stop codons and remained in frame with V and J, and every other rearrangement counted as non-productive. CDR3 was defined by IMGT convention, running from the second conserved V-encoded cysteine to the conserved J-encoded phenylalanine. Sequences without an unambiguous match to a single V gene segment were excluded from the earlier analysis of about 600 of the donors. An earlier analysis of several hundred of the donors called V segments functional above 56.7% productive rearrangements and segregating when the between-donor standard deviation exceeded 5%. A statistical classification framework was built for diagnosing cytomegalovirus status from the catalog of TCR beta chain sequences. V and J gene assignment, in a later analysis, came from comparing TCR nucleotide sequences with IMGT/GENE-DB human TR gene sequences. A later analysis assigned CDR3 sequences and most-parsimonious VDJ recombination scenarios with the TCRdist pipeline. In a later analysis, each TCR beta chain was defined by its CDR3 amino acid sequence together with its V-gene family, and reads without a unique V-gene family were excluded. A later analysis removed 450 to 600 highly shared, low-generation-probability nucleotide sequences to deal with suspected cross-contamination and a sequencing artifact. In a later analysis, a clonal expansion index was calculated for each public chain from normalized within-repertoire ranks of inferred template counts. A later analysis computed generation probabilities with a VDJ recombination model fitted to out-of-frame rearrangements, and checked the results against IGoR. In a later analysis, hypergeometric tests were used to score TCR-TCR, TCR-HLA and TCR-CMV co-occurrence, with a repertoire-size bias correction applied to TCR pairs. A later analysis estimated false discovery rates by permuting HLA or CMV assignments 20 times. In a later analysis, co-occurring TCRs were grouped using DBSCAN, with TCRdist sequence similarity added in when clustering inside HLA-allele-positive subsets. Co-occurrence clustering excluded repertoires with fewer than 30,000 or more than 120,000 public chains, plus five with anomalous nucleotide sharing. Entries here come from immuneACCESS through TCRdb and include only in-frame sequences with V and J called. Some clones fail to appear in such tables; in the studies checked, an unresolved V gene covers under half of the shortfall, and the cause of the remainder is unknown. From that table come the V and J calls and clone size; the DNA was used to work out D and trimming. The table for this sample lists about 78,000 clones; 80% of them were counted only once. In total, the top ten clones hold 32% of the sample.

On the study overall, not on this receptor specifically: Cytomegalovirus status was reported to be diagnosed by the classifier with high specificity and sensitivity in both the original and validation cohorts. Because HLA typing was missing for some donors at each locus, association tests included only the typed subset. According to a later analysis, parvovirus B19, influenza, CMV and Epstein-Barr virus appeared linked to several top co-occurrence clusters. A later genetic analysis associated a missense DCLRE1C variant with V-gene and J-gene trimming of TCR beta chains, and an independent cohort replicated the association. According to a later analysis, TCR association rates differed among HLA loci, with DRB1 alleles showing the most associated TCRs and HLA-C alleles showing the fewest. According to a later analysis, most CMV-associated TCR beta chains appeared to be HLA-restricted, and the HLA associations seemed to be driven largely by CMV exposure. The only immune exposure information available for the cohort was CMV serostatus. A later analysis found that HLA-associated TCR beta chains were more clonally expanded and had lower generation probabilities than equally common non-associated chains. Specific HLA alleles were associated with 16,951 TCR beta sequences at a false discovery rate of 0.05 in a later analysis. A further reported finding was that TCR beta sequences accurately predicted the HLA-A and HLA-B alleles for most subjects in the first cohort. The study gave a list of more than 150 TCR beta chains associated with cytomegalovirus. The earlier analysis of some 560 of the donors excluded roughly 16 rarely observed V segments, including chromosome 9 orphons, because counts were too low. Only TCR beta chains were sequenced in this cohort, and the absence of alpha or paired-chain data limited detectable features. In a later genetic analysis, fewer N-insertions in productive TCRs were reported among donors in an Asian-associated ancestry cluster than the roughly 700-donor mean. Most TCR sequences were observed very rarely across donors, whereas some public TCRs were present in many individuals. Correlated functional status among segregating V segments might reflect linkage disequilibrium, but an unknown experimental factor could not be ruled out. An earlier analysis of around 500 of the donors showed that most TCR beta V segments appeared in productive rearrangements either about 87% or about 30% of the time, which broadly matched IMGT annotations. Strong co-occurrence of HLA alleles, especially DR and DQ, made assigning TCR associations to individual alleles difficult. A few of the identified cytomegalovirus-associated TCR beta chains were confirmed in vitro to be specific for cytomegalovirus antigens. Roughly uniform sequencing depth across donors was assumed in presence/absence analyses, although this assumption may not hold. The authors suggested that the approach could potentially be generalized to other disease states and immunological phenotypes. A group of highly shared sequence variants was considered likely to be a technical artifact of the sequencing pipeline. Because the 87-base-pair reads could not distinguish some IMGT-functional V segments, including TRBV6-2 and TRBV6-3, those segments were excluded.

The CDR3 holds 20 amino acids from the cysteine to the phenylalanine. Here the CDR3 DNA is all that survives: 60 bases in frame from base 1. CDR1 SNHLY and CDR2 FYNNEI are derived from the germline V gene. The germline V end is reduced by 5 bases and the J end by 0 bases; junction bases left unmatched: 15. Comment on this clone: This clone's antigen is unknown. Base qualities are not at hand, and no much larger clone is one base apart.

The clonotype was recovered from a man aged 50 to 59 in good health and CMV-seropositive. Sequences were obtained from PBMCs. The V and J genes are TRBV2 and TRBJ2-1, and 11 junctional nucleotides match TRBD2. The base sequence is TGTGCCAGCAGTCAAACCGGGACTAGCGGAACCCTTAGCTCCTACAATGAGCAGTTCTTC. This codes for CASSQTGTSGTLSSYNEQFF.